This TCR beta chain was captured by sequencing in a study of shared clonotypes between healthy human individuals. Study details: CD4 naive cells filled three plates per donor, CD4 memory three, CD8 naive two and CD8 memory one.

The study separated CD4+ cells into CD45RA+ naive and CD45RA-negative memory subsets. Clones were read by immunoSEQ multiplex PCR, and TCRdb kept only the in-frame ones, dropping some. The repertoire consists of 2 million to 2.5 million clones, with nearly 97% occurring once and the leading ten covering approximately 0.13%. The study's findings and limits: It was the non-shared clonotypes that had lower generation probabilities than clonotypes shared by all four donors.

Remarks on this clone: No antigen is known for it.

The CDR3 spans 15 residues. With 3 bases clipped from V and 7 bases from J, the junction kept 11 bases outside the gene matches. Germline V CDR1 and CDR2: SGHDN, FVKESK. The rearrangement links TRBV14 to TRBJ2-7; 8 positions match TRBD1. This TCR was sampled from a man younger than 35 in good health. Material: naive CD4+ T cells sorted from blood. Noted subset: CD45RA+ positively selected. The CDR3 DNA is TGTGCCAGCAGCCATACAGGACAGGGTCTGAGGGAGCAGTACTTC. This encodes CASSHTGQGLREQYF.